This T cell receptor (beta chain) was recorded in a study of blood T cell repertoires in COVID-19. Study details: Researchers got acute and convalescent COVID-19 samples from the United States, Italy and Spain.

Participants' own reports of clinical history determined their cohort assignment. Donors in Cohort 3 who had recovered were those with two negative PCRs, healthcare professional clearance, or resolution of their symptoms. Under the authors' procedure: Reference gene primer amplification gave estimated nucleated cell counts. Assay: immunoSEQ multiplex PCR; the TCRdb copy retains only in-frame clones and omits some. D and trimming come from the DNA, and the V and J calls and clone size come from that table. The sample carries hundreds of thousands of clones, about 83% recorded once. Germline V lookup: CDR1 SNHLY, CDR2 FYNNEI. This CDR3 contains 15 residues. V lost 6 bases, J lost 6 bases, and 4 bases stayed unmatched.

The material sequenced was PBMCs or T cells enriched from blood (not recorded which). The chain is built from TRBV2 and TRBJ1-6, with 11 bases aligning to TRBD1. The sequence came from a woman in her forties who had recovered from COVID-19. Here the CDR3 reads CASRRTGGSNSPLHF. The CDR3 nucleotides are TGTGCCAGCAGAAGGACAGGGGGCTCTAATTCACCCCTCCACTTT.